The rows below give T cell receptor beta chains drawn from one sample of a study of control samples from healthy donors and cancer patients. The protocol was immunoSEQ multiplex PCR, while the TCRdb copy is restricted to in-frame clones and leaves out a portion. The sample yields about 140,000 clones, about 90% seen once. The sequenced sample was blood. Receptors originate from a man aged 18-30 years in good health. CDR3s leave out the opening cysteine and the closing phenylalanine or tryptophan.

CDR3 length: 12; V gene: TRBV30; J gene: TRBJ1-1; CDR3 protein: AWIHPSVNTEAF
CDR3 length: 15; V gene: TRBV4-1; J gene: TRBJ2-1; CDR3 protein: ASSQELLVRSYNEQF
CDR3 length: 12; V gene: TRBV6-2/TRBV6-3; J gene: TRBJ2-1; CDR3 protein: ASSLVGEGDEQF
CDR3 length: 12; V gene: TRBV5-6; J gene: TRBJ1-5; CDR3 protein: ASSWTGVNQPQH
CDR3 length: 13; V gene: TRBV5-6; J gene: TRBJ1-6; CDR3 protein: ASSPWEGSSSPLH
CDR3 length: 15; V gene: TRBV4-3; J gene: TRBJ2-5; CDR3 protein: ASSEGLAGGEDETQY
CDR3 length: 14; V gene: TRBV7-9; J gene: TRBJ2-3; CDR3 protein: ASSSRAGRAADTQY
CDR3 length: 9; V gene: TRBV30; J gene: TRBJ2-7; CDR3 protein: AWTNSYEQY
CDR3 length: 14; V gene: TRBV7-9; J gene: TRBJ1-2; CDR3 protein: ASSPWTDIINHGYT
CDR3 length: 17; V gene: TRBV9; J gene: TRBJ2-3; CDR3 protein: ASSVDTSGGWGSADTQY
CDR3 length: 17; V gene: TRBV18; J gene: TRBJ2-4; CDR3 protein: ASSPLLSGTSGVKNIQY
CDR3 length: 11; V gene: TRBV2; J gene: TRBJ1-6; CDR3 protein: ASKTGPNSPLH